Below are 18 T cell receptor beta chains sequenced from a single sample in a study of identical twins. From the 5' RACE reads, TCRdb called clonotypes with MiXCR, one entry per CDR3 protein. The sample has about 340,000 distinct CDR3 sequences, around 9% seen once. Sequencing input: naive T cells sorted from blood. The origin of the receptors is a woman aged 45-65 years in good health.

This clonotype has ten or more counts. V and J are TRBV24-1 and TRBJ2-1; D not resolved. Between the trimmed V and J ends, which lost 2 bases and 9 bases, there was a span of 10 bases. The germline CDR1 and CDR2 sequences are KGHDR and SFDVKD. The CDR3 has 13 residues. Here the CDR3 DNA reads TGTGCCACCAGTGATTCCGCGGTGGCTGAGCAGTTCTTC. Protein product: CATSDSAVAEQFF.

This clonotype was counted only a few times. This sequence joins TRBV5-1 and TRBJ1-3; 8 nucleotides match TRBD1. The CDR3 is made up of 12 amino acids. The trim removed 3 bases at V and 10 bases at J, leaving 3 bases unmatched. Germline lookup yields CDR1 SGHRS and CDR2 YFSETQ. CDR3 nucleotide sequence: TGCGCCAGCAGCTCTGGGACAGGAACCATATATTTT. Encoded protein: CASSSGTGTIYF.

This clonotype was detected a few times. The rearrangement joins TRBV4-1 to TRBJ2-1; perhaps TRBD1 as D (6 bases). The length of the CDR3 is 17 residues. V lost 1 base and J lost 0, with 13 bases in between. CDR1 MGHRA and CDR2 YSYEKL come from the germline V gene. CDR3 sequence reads: CASSQGRGASSYNEQFF. CDR3 bases: TGCGCCAGCAGCCAAGGCAGGGGTGCCAGCTCCTACAATGAGCAGTTCTTC.

This clonotype has a handful of counts. J is TRBJ1-1 and V is TRBV29-1; D ambiguous. Germline V gene lookup returns CDR1 SQVTM and CDR2 ANQGSEA. V lost 1 base, J lost 0 bases, and 9 bases lay in between. CDR3 length: 14 amino acids. CDR3 in DNA: TGCAGCGTTGAAGGGGCGGCCATGAACACTGAAGCTTTCTTT. Its translation is CSVEGAAMNTEAFF.

This chain links TRBV7-9 with TRBJ1-4; tentative D call: TRBD1 (6 bases). V was pared by 5 bases and J by 0 bases, with 16 bases between. The CDR3 totals 17 residues. CDR1 is SEHNR, CDR2 FQNEAQ, per germline (reference sequence). The CDR3 loop reads CASSRLDRSSTNEKLFF. CDR3 bases: TGTGCCAGCAGCCGACTCGACAGGTCCTCAACTAATGAAAAACTGTTTTTT.

This clonotype was recorded many times. CDR3: CSASGRSYEQYF. The CDR3 DNA reads TGCAGTGCTAGTGGCAGGTCCTACGAGCAGTACTTC. The chain is built from TRBV20-1 and TRBJ2-7; D is ambiguous. Germline values: CDR1 DFQATT, CDR2 SNEGSKA (reference sequence). V was trimmed by 3 bases and J by 1 base, leaving 7 bases between them. The CDR3 runs 12 residues.

This clonotype was seen only a few times. The J gene is TRBJ2-7, the V gene TRBV10-3, with 10 bases matching TRBD1. The CDR3 runs to 15 residues. The J segment lost 0 bases and the V segment lost 6 bases, leaving 5 bases of the junction unmatched. Germline V gives CDR1 ENHRY, CDR2 SYGVKD. Here the CDR3 DNA reads TGTGCCATCAGCCAGGGACAGGGGTCCTCCTACGAGCAGTACGTC. Its translation: CAISQGQGSSYEQYV.

V gene TRBV15 combines with J gene TRBJ2-5; 7 nucleotides line up with TRBD1. CDR1 and CDR2 from the germline V gene are LNHNV and YYDKDF (reference sequence). Unmatched junction bases numbered 7, after V lost 0 bases and J lost 3 bases. This CDR3 has 16 amino acids. CDR3 nucleotide sequence: TGTGCCACCAGCAGAGATTTTGTGACAGGGAAAGAGACCCAGTACTTC. Encoded protein: CATSRDFVTGKETQYF.

The chain has TRBV13 and TRBJ2-7; D is unclear. The V end was cut by 5 bases, the J end by 2 bases, with 7 bases between. This CDR3 has 12 residues. CDR1 and CDR2 from the germline V gene are PRHDT and FYEKMQ (reference sequence). CDR3 sequence reads: CASSVDPYEQYF. For the CDR3, the DNA is TGTGCCAGCAGCGTTGACCCCTACGAGCAGTACTTC.

This clonotype has a count of ten or more. V is TRBV6-6 and J is TRBJ1-4, with D tentatively TRBD1 (5 bases). The V end lost 2 bases, the J end lost 6 bases, and 10 bases lay between the germline ends. CDR1 is MNHNY, CDR2 SVGAGI, per germline (reference sequence). This CDR3 contains 14 residues. Written as DNA, the CDR3 is TGTGCCAGCAGTTACAGCAGGGAGGATGAAAAACTGTTTTTT. Translated: CASSYSREDEKLFF.

This clonotype was observed a few times. The chain links TRBV27 to TRBJ1-1; D unresolved. There are 13 residues in the CDR3. Germline V gene lookup returns CDR1 MNHEY and CDR2 SMNVEV (reference sequence). Trimming took 5 bases from V and 2 from J, leaving 9 bases between them. The CDR3 loop is CASSRSGNTEAFF. The CDR3 DNA follows: TGTGCCAGCAGTCGGTCAGGTAACACTGAAGCTTTCTTT.

This clonotype was recorded at least ten times. The chain carries TRBV7-2 and TRBJ1-2, with unresolved D. The CDR3 consists of 14 residues. Trimming took 4 bases from V and 5 from J, leaving 14 bases between them. Germline CDR1 reads SGHTA; CDR2 reads FQGNSA. CDR3 region: CASSSSGRRYGYTF. CDR3 nucleotides: TGTGCCAGCAGCTCTAGCGGCAGGAGGTATGGCTACACCTTC.

The chain combines TRBV5-1 with TRBJ1-1; tentative D call: TRBD1 (5 bases). Germline assignment: CDR1 SGHRS and CDR2 YFSETQ. This CDR3 is 14 amino acids long. V lost 2 bases and J lost 3, with 11 bases in between. The CDR3 nucleotides read TGCGCCAGCAGCTTTCGGGGGATGGACACTGAAGCTTTCTTT. It yields the protein CASSFRGMDTEAFF.

This clonotype was recorded many times. This rearrangement joins TRBV5-1 to TRBJ2-1, with TRBD2 identical over 11 bases. Unmatched junction bases numbered 8, after V lost 0 bases and J lost 9 bases. CDR1 and CDR2 from the germline V gene are SGHRS and YFSETQ. This CDR3 comprises 16 residues. CDR3 coding DNA: TGCGCCAGCAGCTTGGACGGGCTAGCGGGAGGAGCTGAGCAGTTCTTC. Its translation is CASSLDGLAGGAEQFF.

This clonotype appeared a few times. V and J are TRBV20-1 and TRBJ2-3; D is undetermined. The V end was cut by 0 bases, the J end by 3 bases, with 1 base between. The CDR3 runs 11 residues. Germline CDR1 and CDR2: DFQATT and SNEGSKA (reference sequence). The CDR3 sequence: CSARETDTQYF. The CDR3 DNA sequence: TGCAGTGCTAGAGAGACAGATACGCAGTATTTT.

The V gene is TRBV6-5, the J gene TRBJ2-7; D remains unclear. CDR1 is MNHEY and CDR2 is SVGAGI in the germline V gene. The CDR3 contains 13 residues. Between the trimmed V and J ends, which lost 6 bases and 7 bases, there was a span of 16 bases. The CDR3 bases are TGTGCCAGCAGAAAAATCGCGCTGGAGGAGCAGTACTTC. Its translation is CASRKIALEEQYF.

At least ten counts were recorded for this clonotype. The genes are TRBV6-2 or TRBV6-3 and TRBJ2-1, with D maybe TRBD2 (5 bases). Trimming left V 0 bases short and J 6 bases short, with 15 bases between. CDR1 MNHEY and CDR2 SVGEGT come from the germline V gene. CDR3 length: 16 residues. The CDR3 DNA reads as TGTGCCAGCAGTTACTCCGGGGTCTCCGCCTTCAATGAGCAGTTCTTC. Protein sequence: CASSYSGVSAFNEQFF.

This clonotype was observed a handful of times. The V gene is TRBV12-3 or TRBV12-4, the J gene TRBJ2-1; D is uncertain. The CDR3 is 14 residues long. Trimming shortened V by 2 bases and J by 1 base, and 6 bases separated the two germline ends. CDR3 nucleotides: TGTGCCAGCAGTTTAAGCGTTTCCTACAATGAGCAGTTCTTC. It is translated as CASSLSVSYNEQFF.